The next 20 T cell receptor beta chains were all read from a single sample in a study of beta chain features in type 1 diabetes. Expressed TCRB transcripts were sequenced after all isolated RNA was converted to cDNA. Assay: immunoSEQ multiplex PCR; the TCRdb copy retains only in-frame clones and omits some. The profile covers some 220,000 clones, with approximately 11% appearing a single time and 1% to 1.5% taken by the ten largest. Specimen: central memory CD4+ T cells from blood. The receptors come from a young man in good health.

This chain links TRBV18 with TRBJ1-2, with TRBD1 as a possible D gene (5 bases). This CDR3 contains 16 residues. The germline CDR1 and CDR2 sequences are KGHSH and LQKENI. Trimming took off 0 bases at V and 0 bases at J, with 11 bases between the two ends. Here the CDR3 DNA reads TGTGCCAGCTCACCACCTCCGACAGTCACTAACTATGGCTACACCTTC. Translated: CASSPPPTVTNYGYTF.

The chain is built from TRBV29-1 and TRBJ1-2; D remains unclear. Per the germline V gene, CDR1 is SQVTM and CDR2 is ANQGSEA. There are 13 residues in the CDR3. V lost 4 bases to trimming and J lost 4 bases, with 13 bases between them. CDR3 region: CSVVAREGYGYTF. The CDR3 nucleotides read TGCAGCGTTGTAGCACGGGAGGGCTATGGCTACACCTTC.

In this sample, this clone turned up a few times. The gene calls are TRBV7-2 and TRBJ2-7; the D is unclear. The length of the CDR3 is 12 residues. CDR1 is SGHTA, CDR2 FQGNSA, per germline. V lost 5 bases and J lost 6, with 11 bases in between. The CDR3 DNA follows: TGTGCCAGCAGCCTCGATCCCGGCGAGCAGTACTTC. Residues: CASSLDPGEQYF.

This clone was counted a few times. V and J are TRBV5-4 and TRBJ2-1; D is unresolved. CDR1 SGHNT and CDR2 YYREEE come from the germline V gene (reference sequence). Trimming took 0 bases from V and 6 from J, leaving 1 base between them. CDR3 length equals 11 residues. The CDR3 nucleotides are TGTGCCAGCAGCTTGGCCAATGAGCAGTTCTTC. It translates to CASSLANEQFF.

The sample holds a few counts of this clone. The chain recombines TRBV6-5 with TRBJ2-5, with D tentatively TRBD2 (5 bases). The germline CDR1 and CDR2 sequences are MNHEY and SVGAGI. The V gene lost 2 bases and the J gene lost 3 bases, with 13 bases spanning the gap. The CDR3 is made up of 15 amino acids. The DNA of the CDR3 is TGTGCCAGCAGTTACCCAAGGACTGAAAAAGAGACCCAGTACTTC. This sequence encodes CASSYPRTEKETQYF.

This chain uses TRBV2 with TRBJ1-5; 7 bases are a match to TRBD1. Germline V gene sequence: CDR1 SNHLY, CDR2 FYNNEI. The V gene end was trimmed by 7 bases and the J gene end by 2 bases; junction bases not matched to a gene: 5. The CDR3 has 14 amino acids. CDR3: CASMRDSGNQPQHF. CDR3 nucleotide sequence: TGTGCCAGCATGCGGGACAGCGGCAATCAGCCCCAGCATTTT.

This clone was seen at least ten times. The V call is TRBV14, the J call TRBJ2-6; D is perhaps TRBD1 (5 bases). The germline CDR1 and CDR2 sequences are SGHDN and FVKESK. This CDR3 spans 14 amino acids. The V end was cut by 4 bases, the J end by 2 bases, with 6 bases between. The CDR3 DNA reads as TGTGCCAGCAGCCTCAGGGCTGGGGCCAACGTCCTGACTTTC. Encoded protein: CASSLRAGANVLTF.

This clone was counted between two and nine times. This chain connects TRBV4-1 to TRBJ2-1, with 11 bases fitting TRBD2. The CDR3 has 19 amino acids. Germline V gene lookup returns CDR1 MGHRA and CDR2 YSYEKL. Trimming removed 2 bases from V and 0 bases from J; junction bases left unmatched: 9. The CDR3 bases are TGCGCCAGCAGCCAAAATCTAGCGGGAGGATTGAGCTCCTACAATGAGCAGTTCTTC. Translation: CASSQNLAGGLSSYNEQFF.

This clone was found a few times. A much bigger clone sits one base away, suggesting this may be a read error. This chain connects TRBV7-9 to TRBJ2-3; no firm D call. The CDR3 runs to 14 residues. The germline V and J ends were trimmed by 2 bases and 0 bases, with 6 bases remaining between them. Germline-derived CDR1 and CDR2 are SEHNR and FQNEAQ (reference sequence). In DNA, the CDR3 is TGTGCCAGCAGCTTATCGGCGAGCACAGATACGCAGTATTTT. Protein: CASSLSASTDTQYF.

The DNA of the CDR3 is TGCGCCAGCAGCCAAAGGAGAGAAGAGACCCAGTACTTC. This encodes CASSQRREETQYF. This chain uses TRBV4-3 with TRBJ2-5; no reliable D call. Germline CDR1 is LGHNA and CDR2 is YSLEER. The length of the CDR3 is 13 residues. V was shortened by 2 bases and J by 3 bases, with 7 bases between the two germline ends.

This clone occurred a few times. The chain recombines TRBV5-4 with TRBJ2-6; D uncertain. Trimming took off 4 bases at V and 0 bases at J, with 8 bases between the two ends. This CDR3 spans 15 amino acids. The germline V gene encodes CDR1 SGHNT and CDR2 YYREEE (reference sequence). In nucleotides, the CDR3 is TGTGCCAGCAGCCTTCAGCACTCTGGGGCCAACGTCCTGACTTTC. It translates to CASSLQHSGANVLTF.

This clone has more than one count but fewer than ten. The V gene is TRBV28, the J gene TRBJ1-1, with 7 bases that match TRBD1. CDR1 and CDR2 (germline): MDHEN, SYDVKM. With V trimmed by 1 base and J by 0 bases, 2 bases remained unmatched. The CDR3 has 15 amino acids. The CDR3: CASSLSGQLNTEAFF. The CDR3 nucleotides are TGTGCCAGCAGTTTATCGGGACAGTTGAACACTGAAGCTTTCTTT.

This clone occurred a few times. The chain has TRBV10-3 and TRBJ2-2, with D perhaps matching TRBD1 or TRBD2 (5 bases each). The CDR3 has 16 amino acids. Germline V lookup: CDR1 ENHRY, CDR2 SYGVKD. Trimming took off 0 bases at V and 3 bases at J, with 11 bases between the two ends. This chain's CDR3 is CAISESIGTYTGELFF. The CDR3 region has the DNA TGTGCCATCAGTGAGTCTATTGGGACCTACACCGGGGAGCTGTTTTTT.

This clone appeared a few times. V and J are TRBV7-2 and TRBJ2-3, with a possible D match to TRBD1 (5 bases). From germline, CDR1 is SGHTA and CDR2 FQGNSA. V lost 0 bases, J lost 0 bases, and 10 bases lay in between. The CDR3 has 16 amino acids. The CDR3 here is CASSLAAGPSTDTQYF. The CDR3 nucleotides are TGTGCCAGCAGCTTAGCCGCAGGGCCTAGCACAGATACGCAGTATTTT.

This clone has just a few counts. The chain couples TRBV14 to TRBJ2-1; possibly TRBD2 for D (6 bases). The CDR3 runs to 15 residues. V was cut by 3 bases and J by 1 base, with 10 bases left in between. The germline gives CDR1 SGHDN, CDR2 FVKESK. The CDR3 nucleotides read TGTGCCAGCAGCCAGCTAGCGAAGTCCTACAATGAGCAGTTCTTC. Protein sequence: CASSQLAKSYNEQFF.

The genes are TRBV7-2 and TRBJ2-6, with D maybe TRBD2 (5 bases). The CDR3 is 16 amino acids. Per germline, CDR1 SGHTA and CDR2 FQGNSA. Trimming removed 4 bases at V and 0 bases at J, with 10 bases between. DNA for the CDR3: TGTGCCAGCAGCTCGGACGAGGGCTCTGGGGCCAACGTCCTGACTTTC. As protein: CASSSDEGSGANVLTF.

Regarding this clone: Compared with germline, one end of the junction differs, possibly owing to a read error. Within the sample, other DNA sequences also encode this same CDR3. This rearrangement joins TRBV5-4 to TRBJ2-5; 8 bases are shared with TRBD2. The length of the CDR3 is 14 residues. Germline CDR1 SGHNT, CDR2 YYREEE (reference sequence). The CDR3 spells CASSQDLAGETQYF. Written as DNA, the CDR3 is TGCGCCAGCAGCCAAGATCTAGCGGGAGAGACCCAGTACTTC.

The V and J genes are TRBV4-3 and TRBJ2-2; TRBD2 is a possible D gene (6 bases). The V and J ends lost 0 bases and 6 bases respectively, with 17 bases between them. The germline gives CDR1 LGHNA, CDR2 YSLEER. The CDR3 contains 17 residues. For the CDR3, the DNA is TGCGCCAGCAGCCAAGATAGCCGGGCGGGACGGGCCGGGGAGCTGTTTTTT. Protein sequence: CASSQDSRAGRAGELFF.

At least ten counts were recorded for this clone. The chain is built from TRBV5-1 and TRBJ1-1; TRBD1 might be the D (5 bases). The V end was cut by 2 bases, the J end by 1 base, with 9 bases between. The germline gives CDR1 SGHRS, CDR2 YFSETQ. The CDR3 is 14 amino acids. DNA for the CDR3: TGCGCCAGCAGCTTCGACGGGGGGAACACTGAAGCTTTCTTT. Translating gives CASSFDGGNTEAFF.

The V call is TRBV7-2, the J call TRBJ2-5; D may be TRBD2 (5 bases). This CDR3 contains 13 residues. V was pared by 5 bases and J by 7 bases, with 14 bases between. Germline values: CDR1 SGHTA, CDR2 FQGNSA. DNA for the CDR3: TGTGCCAGCAGCCCCGACTGGGCGGGGACCCAGTACTTC. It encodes CASSPDWAGTQYF. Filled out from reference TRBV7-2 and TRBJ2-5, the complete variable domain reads GAGVSQSPSNKVTEKGKDVELRCDPISGHTALYWYRQSLGQGLEFLIYFQGNSAPDKSGLPSDRFSAERTGGSVSTLTIQRTQQEDSAVYLCASSPDWAGTQYFGPGTRLLVL.